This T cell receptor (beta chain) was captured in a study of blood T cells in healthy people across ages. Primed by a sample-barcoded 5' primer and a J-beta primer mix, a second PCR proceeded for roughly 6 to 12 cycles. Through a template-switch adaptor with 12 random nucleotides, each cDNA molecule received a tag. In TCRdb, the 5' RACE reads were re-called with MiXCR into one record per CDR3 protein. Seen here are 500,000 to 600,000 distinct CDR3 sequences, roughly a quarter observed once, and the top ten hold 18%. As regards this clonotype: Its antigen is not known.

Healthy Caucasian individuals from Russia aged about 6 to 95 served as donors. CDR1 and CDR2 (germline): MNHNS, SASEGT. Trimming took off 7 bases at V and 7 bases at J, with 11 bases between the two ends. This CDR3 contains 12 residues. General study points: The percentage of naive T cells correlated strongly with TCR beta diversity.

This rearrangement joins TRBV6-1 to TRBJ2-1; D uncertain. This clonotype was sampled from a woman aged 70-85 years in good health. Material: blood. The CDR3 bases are TGTGCCAGCACCGAACTGAGGAATGAGCAGTTCTTC. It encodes CASTELRNEQFF.